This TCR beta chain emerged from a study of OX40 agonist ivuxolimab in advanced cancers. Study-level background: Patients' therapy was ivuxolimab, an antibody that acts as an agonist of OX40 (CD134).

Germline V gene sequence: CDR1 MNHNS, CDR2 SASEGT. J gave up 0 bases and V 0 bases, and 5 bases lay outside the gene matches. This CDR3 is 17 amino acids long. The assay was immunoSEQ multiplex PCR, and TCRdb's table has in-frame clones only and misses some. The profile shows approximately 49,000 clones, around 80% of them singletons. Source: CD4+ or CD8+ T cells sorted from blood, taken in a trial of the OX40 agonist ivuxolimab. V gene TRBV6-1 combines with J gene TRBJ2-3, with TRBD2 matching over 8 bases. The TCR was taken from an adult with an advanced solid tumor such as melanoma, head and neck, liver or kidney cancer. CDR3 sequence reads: CASSEAWASGSTDTQYF. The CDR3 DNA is TGTGCCAGCAGTGAAGCCTGGGCTAGCGGGAGCACAGATACGCAGTATTTT.